This TCR beta chain was documented in a study of T cells after posttransplantation cyclophosphamide. Study-wide results and limits: Skin or GI-infiltrating T cells shared few TRB sequences with blood.

Sequencing was performed with immunoSEQ multiplex PCR; in TCRdb, only in-frame clones are kept and a portion is missing. This table has roughly 25,000 clones, more than 75% appearing once. This CDR3 has 16 residues. V trimming: 5 bases; J trimming: 0 bases; junction bases outside the gene matches: 11. Germline V lookup: CDR1 GTSNPN, CDR2 SVGIG (reference sequence). As regards this clone: The antigen is not known.

The receptor was isolated from a woman aged 60 to 75 with a blood cancer, CMV-positive, and with a related stem cell donor. This sequence joins TRBV30 and TRBJ2-7, with 9 bases lining up with TRBD1. The sequencing input was PBMCs. DNA for the CDR3: TGTGCCTGGCACCCTAAGGGGACAGGGAGCTCCTACGAGCAGTACTTC. Translation gives CAWHPKGTGSSYEQYF.